This record looks at one T cell receptor (beta chain) sequence and its context. Trimming removed 1 base from V and 4 bases from J; junction bases left unmatched: 3. Per the germline V gene, CDR1 is LGHNA and CDR2 is YNFKEQ. This CDR3 is 16 amino acids long. This entry belongs to a study of blood T cell repertoires in COVID-19. Whole-study context: Acute-phase and convalescent COVID-19 samples originated in the United States, Italy and Spain. Sources were T cells, B-cell-depleted T cells, or PBMCs; the material itself was cDNA or gDNA.

Authors' processing steps: Using reference gene primer amplification, nucleated cell counts were estimated. Sequencing was performed with immunoSEQ multiplex PCR; in TCRdb, only in-frame clones are kept and a portion is missing. The DNA gave D and trimming, while V, J and clone size come from that table. The sample carries 95,000 to 150,000 clones, around four fifths recorded once. This TCR was sampled from a human donor in a cohort sampled during active COVID-19. The chain combines TRBV4-2 with TRBJ2-3, with 12 positions matching TRBD2. Sequences were obtained from peripheral blood. The CDR3 here is CASSQVTSGSADTQYF. The CDR3 DNA is TGTGCCAGCAGCCAAGTGACTAGCGGGAGTGCAGATACGCAGTATTTT.